This record concerns one T cell receptor (beta chain) sequence. Its antigen is unidentified. Specified treatment: roughly ten-day PBMC culture with coronavirus spike peptide pools or control peptides (ViraFEST assay). This record comes from a study of vaccination and CD4 T cells after COVID-19. At the level of the study: Stimulation of cells relied on overlapping spike peptides derived from SARS-CoV-2, HCoV-NL63, HCoV-OC43 and HCoV-229E. A CEFX pool, an HIV-1 Nef pool, or else no peptide went into the control cultures.

Overall study results and limits: A comparatively limited set of convalescent patients was examined, with no early post-infection timepoints. Median 86.3% of reactive clones detected in convalescent patients emerged only post-vaccination.

The study sequenced cultured CD4+ T cell DNA using the Oncomine TCR Beta short-read assay. Each CDR3 protein is one row after TCRdb ran MiXCR on the PCR reads. This table holds about 20,000 distinct CDR3 sequences, about four fifths found once. Trimming pared 5 bases from V and 1 base from J, leaving 8 bases between. CDR1 and CDR2 (germline): LGHNT, FRNRAP. This CDR3 has 13 residues. V usage is TRBV12-5 and J usage is TRBJ1-1, with D tentatively TRBD1 (5 bases). The sequence was obtained from a human donor who received a COVID-19 vaccine. The material was CD4+ T cells from blood, cultured in vitro, obtained after SARS-CoV-2 vaccination. Here the CDR3 reads CASGDRTNTEAFF. The CDR3 region has the DNA TGTGCTAGTGGTGACAGAACGAACACTGAAGCTTTCTTT.